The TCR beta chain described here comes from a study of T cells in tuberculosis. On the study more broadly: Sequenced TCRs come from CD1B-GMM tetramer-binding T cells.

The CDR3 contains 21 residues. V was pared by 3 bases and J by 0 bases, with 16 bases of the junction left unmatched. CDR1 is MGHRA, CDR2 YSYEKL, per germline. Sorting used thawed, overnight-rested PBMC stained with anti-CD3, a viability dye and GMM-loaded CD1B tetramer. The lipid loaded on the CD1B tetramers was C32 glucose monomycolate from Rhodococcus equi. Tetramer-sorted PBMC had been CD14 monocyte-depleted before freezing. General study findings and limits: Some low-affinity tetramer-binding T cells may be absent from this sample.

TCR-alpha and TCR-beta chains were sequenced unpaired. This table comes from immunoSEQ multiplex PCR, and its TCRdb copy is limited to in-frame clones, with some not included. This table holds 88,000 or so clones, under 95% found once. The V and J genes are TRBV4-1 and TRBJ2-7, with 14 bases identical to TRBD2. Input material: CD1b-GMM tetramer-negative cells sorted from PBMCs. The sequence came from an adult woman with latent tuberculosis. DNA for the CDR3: TGCGCCAGCAGCCACCCCAGGGGGACTAGCGGGGGAGAGCCGAGCTCCTACGAGCAGTACTTC. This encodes CASSHPRGTSGGEPSSYEQYF.